What follows are 14 T cell receptor beta chains derived from one specimen sequenced in a study of neurological immune-mediated disorders. TCRdb independently ran MiXCR on the 5' RACE reads; one entry per CDR3 protein. Among about 74,000 distinct CDR3 sequences listed, 4% to 6% were seen once. Source material: PBMCs. The receptors derive from a man between 18 and 29 years old with multiple sclerosis.

This clonotype was detected ten times or more. This chain connects TRBV20-1 to TRBJ2-3; D gene ambiguous. This CDR3 region has 13 residues. Germline values: CDR1 DFQATT, CDR2 SNEGSKA (reference sequence). The CDR3 sequence: CSDETSATDTQYF. Written as DNA, the CDR3 is TGCAGCGACGAGACATCAGCCACAGATACGCAGTATTTT.

This clonotype was recorded at least ten times. The chain employs TRBV20-1 and TRBJ1-4, with D unclear. The CDR3 extends over 13 amino acids. V was clipped by 8 bases and J by 0 bases, with 10 bases between them. Germline assignment: CDR1 DFQATT and CDR2 SNEGSKA (reference sequence). The CDR3, as DNA: TGCAGTCCTTTCATTGCAACTAATGAAAAACTGTTTTTT. Encoded protein: CSPFIATNEKLFF.

This clonotype came up many times. The rearrangement uses TRBV7-8 and TRBJ2-2; D may correspond to TRBD1 or TRBD2 (5 bases each). The CDR3 totals 14 residues. The V end lost 2 bases, the J end lost 7 bases, and 11 bases lay between the germline ends. Germline V gene sequence: CDR1 SGHVS, CDR2 FQNEAQ. In DNA, the CDR3 is TGTGCCAGCAGCTTAATTTGGGGGAGCGGGGAGCTGTTTTTT. This sequence encodes CASSLIWGSGELFF.

This clonotype has ten or more counts. The chain uses TRBV20-1 and TRBJ2-7; 9 bases are a match to TRBD2. The CDR3 loop spans 13 amino acids. The V gene end was trimmed by 6 bases and the J gene end by 1 base; junction bases not matched to a gene: 4. Germline V gene sequence: CDR1 DFQATT, CDR2 SNEGSKA (reference sequence). The CDR3 sequence is CSARGLASYEQYF. CDR3 DNA sequence: TGCAGTGCCAGGGGACTAGCATCCTACGAGCAGTACTTC.

There are many counts of this clonotype. V gene TRBV4-3 combines with J gene TRBJ2-5; D is undetermined. This CDR3 has 14 residues. Germline CDR1 is LGHNA and CDR2 is YSLEER. V lost 4 bases and J lost 2, with 11 bases in between. The CDR3 protein is CASSPQRIQETQYF. Written as DNA, the CDR3 is TGCGCCAGCAGCCCGCAGAGGATACAAGAGACCCAGTACTTC.

The table lists this clonotype with many counts. This CDR3 is CASRPRFQNEQYF. The CDR3 DNA follows: TGTGCCAGCAGACCGCGGTTTCAGAACGAGCAGTACTTC. This rearrangement joins TRBV12-3 or TRBV12-4 to TRBJ2-7; D remains unclear. V gave up 6 bases and J gave up 5 bases, with 14 bases separating them. The length of the CDR3 is 13 residues.

There are many counts of this clonotype. The chain is built from TRBV25-1 and TRBJ1-2; the D gene is possibly TRBD1 (5 bases). This CDR3 is 13 amino acids long. V gave up 5 bases and J gave up 4 bases, with 11 bases separating them. Germline CDR1 is MGHDK and CDR2 is SYGVNS. CDR3 region: CASSWGRGYGYTF. CDR3 DNA: TGTGCCAGCAGTTGGGGACGGGGCTATGGCTACACCTTC.

A note on this clonotype: This may stem from a read error, because a much larger clone lies one nucleotide away. The CDR3 does not end in the conserved phenylalanine or tryptophan, so this is likely a read error. V gene TRBV2 combines with J gene TRBJ2-7, with D unclear. The germline V and J ends were trimmed by 5 bases and 3 bases, with 11 bases remaining between them. This CDR3 has 13 amino acids. Germline V gene data show CDR1 as SNHLY and CDR2 as FYNNEI. The CDR3 reads CASSPSLIYEQYI. The CDR3 coding sequence is TGTGCCAGCAGTCCGTCCCTTATCTACGAGCAGTACATC.

Remarks on this clonotype: A read error may explain this, as a much larger clone is one base away. V and J are TRBV24-1 and TRBJ1-1; D is unclear. Germline V gives CDR1 KGHDR, CDR2 SFDVKD. V was pared by 8 bases and J by 1 base, with 10 bases between. The CDR3 extends over 13 amino acids. The CDR3 sequence: CATTGKGNTEAFF. DNA for the CDR3: TGTGCCACCACGGGAAAGGGGAACACTGAAGCTTTCTTT.

The chain has TRBV5-5 and TRBJ1-2; 9 nucleotides line up with TRBD1. Germline-derived CDR1 and CDR2 are SGHKS and YYEKEE (reference sequence). The CDR3 totals 15 residues. Trimming at V came to 6 bases and at J to 2 bases, leaving 8 bases not matched to a gene. In nucleotides, the CDR3 is TGTGCCAGCACCGGGTTTGGGACAGGGAACTATGGCTACACCTTC. This sequence encodes CASTGFGTGNYGYTF.

This clonotype was seen repeatedly, ten times or more. The rearrangement links TRBV3-1 to TRBJ1-5; TRBD1 agrees at 9 bases. Germline-derived CDR1 and CDR2 are LGHDT and YNNKEL (reference sequence). J gave up 6 bases and V 4 bases, and 7 bases lay outside the gene matches. This CDR3 comprises 15 residues. The DNA for the CDR3 is TGTGCCAGCAGCCCGACAGGGGGGTACAGTCAGCCCCAGCATTTT. This codes for CASSPTGGYSQPQHF.

Turning to this clonotype: At one of its ends the junction is not consistent with the germline gene, which may arise from a read error. The rearrangement joins TRBV27 to TRBJ1-6; TRBD1 matches 7 bases. Looked up from germline, CDR1 is MNHEY and CDR2 is SMNVEV (reference sequence). CDR3 length equals 14 residues. The CDR3 is CASRNYRGPGPLNF. CDR3 nucleotides: TGTGCCAGCAGGAACTACAGGGGCCCGGGGCCCCTCAACTTT.

This clonotype was seen at least ten times. This chain connects TRBV29-1 to TRBJ1-2; D uncertain. With 0 bases removed from V and 8 bases from J, the gap between germline ends came to 4 bases. The CDR3 loop spans 10 amino acids. CDR1 is SQVTM, CDR2 ANQGSEA, per germline. The CDR3 DNA sequence: TGCAGCGTTGAAGAGGGAGGCTACACCTTC. Its translation is CSVEEGGYTF.

This clonotype was counted between two and nine times. The chain uses TRBV3-1 and TRBJ2-4; a possible D gene is TRBD1 (5 bases). The ends were cut back, 1 base at V and 7 bases at J, with 5 bases in the middle. The CDR3 totals 12 residues. Looked up from germline, CDR1 is LGHDT and CDR2 is YNNKEL (reference sequence). CDR3 in DNA: TGTGCCAGCAGCCAAGCAGGGAACATTCAGTACTTC. Translated: CASSQAGNIQYF. The full variable domain, in which reference TRBV3-1 and TRBJ2-4 provide the parts outside the CDR3, is DTAVSQTPKYLVTQMGNDKSIKCEQNLGHDTMYWYKQDSKKFLKIMFSYNNKELIINETVPNRFSPKSPDKAHLNLHINSLELGDSAVYFCASSQAGNIQYFGAGTRLSVL.